One and the same sample provided the 11 T cell receptor beta chains below, sequenced in a study of blood T cell repertoires in COVID-19. Assay used: immunoSEQ multiplex PCR; TCRdb lists only in-frame clones, some missing. The profile shows 220,000 or so clones, over 65% of them singletons. The sequencing sample was made of PBMCs or T cells enriched from blood (not recorded which). The receptors here all came from a woman aged 55-70 years who had recovered from COVID-19.

This chain links TRBV5-6 with TRBJ1-2; tentatively, D is TRBD1 (5 bases). Germline values: CDR1 SGHDT, CDR2 YYEEEE. The CDR3 runs to 14 residues. V was cut by 3 bases and J by 7 bases, with 16 bases left in between. The CDR3 spells CASSWGVGVIGYTF. The CDR3 DNA follows: TGTGCCAGCAGCTGGGGCGTAGGGGTCATTGGCTACACCTTC.

The CDR3 nucleotides read TGTGCCAGCAGCTTAGACGTGCGGACAGGGGGTGAAAAACTGTTTTTT. Amino acids: CASSLDVRTGGEKLFF. The chain employs TRBV7-2 and TRBJ1-4, with 10 bases matching TRBD1. CDR1 is SGHTA, CDR2 FQGNSA, per germline. The length of the CDR3 is 16 residues. J gave up 7 bases and V 1 base, and 6 bases lay outside the gene matches.

This chain joins TRBV19 and TRBJ1-1; 7 bases agree with TRBD1. Trimming cost V 6 bases and J 8 bases; bases outside gene matches: 9. The CDR3 covers 13 residues. Germline V gene lookup returns CDR1 LNHDA and CDR2 SQIVND (reference sequence). The CDR3 region has the DNA TGTGCCAGTAGGTGGTCCAGGGGGAGAGAAGCTTTCTTT. Its protein is CASRWSRGREAFF.

This rearrangement joins TRBV9 to TRBJ1-1, with TRBD1 identical over 9 bases. This CDR3 is 14 amino acids long. Trimming at V came to 2 bases and at J to 5 bases, leaving 4 bases not matched to a gene. Germline loops: CDR1 SGDLS, CDR2 YYNGEE. This CDR3 is CASSVGTGRTEAFF. CDR3 bases: TGTGCCAGCAGCGTCGGGACAGGGCGGACTGAAGCTTTCTTT.

The chain couples TRBV11-2 to TRBJ2-3, with unresolved D. The germline V gene encodes CDR1 SGHAT and CDR2 FQNNGV. V was pared by 2 bases and J by 3 bases, with 9 bases between. The CDR3 is 14 amino acids. Here the CDR3 DNA reads TGTGCCAGCAGCTTAATTCTAAGTACAGATACGCAGTATTTT. It yields the protein CASSLILSTDTQYF.

This chain joins TRBV6-5 and TRBJ1-4; D call uncertain. Trimming took off 6 bases at V and 8 bases at J, with 7 bases between the two ends. The CDR3 is 11 amino acids. The germline gives CDR1 MNHEY, CDR2 SVGAGI. CDR3 sequence reads: CASSRGEKLFF. The CDR3 coding sequence is TGTGCCAGCAGCCGAGGGGAAAAACTGTTTTTT.

This sequence joins TRBV5-1 and TRBJ2-1; D may be TRBD2 (5 bases). Per germline, CDR1 SGHRS and CDR2 YFSETQ. V lost 2 bases and J 11 bases, leaving 11 bases between the germline ends. This CDR3 has 12 amino acids. The CDR3 DNA reads TGCGCCAGCAGCTTAGAGGGAAATCAGCAGTTCTTC. Translated, it gives CASSLEGNQQFF.

J is TRBJ1-6 and V is TRBV7-2; D gene unclear. Germline lookup yields CDR1 SGHTA and CDR2 FQGNSA. V was clipped by 0 bases and J by 10 bases, with 16 bases between them. CDR3 length: 16 residues. CDR3: CASSLAFGAGESPLHF. As DNA, the CDR3 is TGTGCCAGCAGCTTAGCCTTCGGTGCGGGAGAGTCACCCCTCCACTTT.

J is TRBJ1-2 and V is TRBV7-2, with a possible D match to TRBD1 (6 bases). This CDR3 region has 14 residues. Germline V CDR1 and CDR2: SGHTA, FQGNSA. The V end was cut by 3 bases, the J end by 11 bases, with 19 bases between. CDR3 coding DNA: TGTGCCAGCAGCTTCGGGCGGGGGGCGCGGAGTTACACCTTC. It encodes CASSFGRGARSYTF.

This chain joins TRBV18 and TRBJ1-2; 11 bases fit TRBD1. The CDR3 spans 16 residues. Trimming at V came to 5 bases and at J to 5 bases, leaving 10 bases not matched to a gene. The germline V gene has CDR1 KGHSH and CDR2 LQKENI. CDR3 loop: CASSDGQGASSYGYTF. Written as DNA, the CDR3 is TGTGCCAGCTCAGACGGACAGGGGGCATCGAGTTATGGCTACACCTTC.

V usage is TRBV27 and J usage is TRBJ1-2, with D tentatively TRBD1 (6 bases). The V gene's germline CDR1 is MNHEY and CDR2 SMNVEV (reference sequence). The CDR3 is 13 amino acids. The V gene lost 8 bases and the J gene lost 4 bases, with 14 bases spanning the gap. CDR3 nucleotides: TGTGCCAGCGGGGGGGCCCTAGGCTATGGCTACACCTTC. Translation: CASGGALGYGYTF.